The 14 T cell receptor beta chains below were found in one sample sequenced in a study of blood T cell repertoires in COVID-19. The data were produced by immunoSEQ multiplex PCR, yet TCRdb's version contains in-frame clones alone and is incomplete. The sample contains some 240,000 clones, 92% of which appear only once. Sequences were obtained from peripheral blood. These receptor sequences come from a man aged 55 to 69 with COVID-19, enrolled during active disease.

The chain combines TRBV3-1 (or the pseudogene TRBV3-2) with TRBJ1-1; D unresolved. The germline V gene encodes CDR1 LGHDT and CDR2 YNNKEL (reference sequence). The CDR3 length is 11 residues. The V gene lost 1 base and the J gene lost 8 bases, with 5 bases spanning the gap. The CDR3 bases are TGTGCCAGCAGCCAAGTCGGGGAAGCTTTCTTT. This codes for CASSQVGEAFF.

Worth noting for this clone: The junction differs from germline at one of its ends, possibly a read error. The J gene is TRBJ2-2, the V gene TRBV7-7; D gene unclear. The CDR3 is 13 residues long. Germline CDR1 is SSHAT and CDR2 is FNYEAQ (reference sequence). The CDR3 DNA follows: TGTGCTAGCAGCTTTAGCCTTACCGGGGAGCTGTTTTTT. Its translation: CASSFSLTGELFF.

The chain carries TRBV4-1 and TRBJ1-2; 7 positions agree with TRBD1. The germline V gene encodes CDR1 MGHRA and CDR2 YSYEKL. V shed 0 bases, J shed 3 bases, and the junction held 4 bases outside the gene matches. This CDR3 region has 15 residues. The CDR3 DNA sequence: TGCGCCAGCAGCCAAGAAGAGGGGGCGTACTATGGCTACACCTTC. Its translation: CASSQEEGAYYGYTF.

A remark on this clone: Other DNA sequences in this sample translate to the same CDR3. V and J are TRBV18 and TRBJ1-1; tentatively, D is TRBD1 (5 bases). The V gene lost 2 bases and the J gene lost 4 bases, with 8 bases spanning the gap. Germline CDR1 is KGHSH and CDR2 is LQKENI. The CDR3 has 13 residues. In DNA, the CDR3 is TGTGCCAGCTCACCAACCGGGGGCACTGAAGCTTTCTTT. Translated, it gives CASSPTGGTEAFF.

This chain uses TRBV4-1 with TRBJ1-1, with a weak D call TRBD1 (5 bases). Germline values: CDR1 MGHRA, CDR2 YSYEKL. Trimming removed 4 bases from V and 4 bases from J, with 10 bases in between. The CDR3 is 13 amino acids. DNA for the CDR3: TGCGCCAGCAGCCGCGGGGCTTCCACTGAAGCTTTCTTT. It yields the protein CASSRGASTEAFF.

V is TRBV19 and J is TRBJ2-5; TRBD1 matches 7 bases. The ends lost 0 bases at V and 5 bases at J; junction bases unmatched: 12. The CDR3 has 17 amino acids. Germline CDR1 and CDR2: LNHDA and SQIVND (reference sequence). The CDR3 loop is CASSIDRPGGLYETQYF. In nucleotides, the CDR3 is TGTGCCAGTAGTATAGATCGGCCAGGGGGATTATATGAGACCCAGTACTTC.

This chain connects TRBV15 to TRBJ1-6, with a possible D match to TRBD1 (5 bases). V was trimmed by 4 bases and J by 7 bases, leaving 8 bases between them. Germline assignment: CDR1 LNHNV and CDR2 YYDKDF (reference sequence). The CDR3 is made up of 13 amino acids. This chain's CDR3 is CATSTGLNSPLHF. The DNA of the CDR3 is TGTGCCACCAGCACAGGGTTAAATTCACCCCTCCACTTT.

The chain has TRBV30 and TRBJ2-1, with a tentative D call TRBD2 (6 bases). The germline V and J ends were trimmed by 1 base and 4 bases, with 17 bases remaining between them. Germline V lookup: CDR1 GTSNPN, CDR2 SVGIG (reference sequence). The CDR3 totals 16 residues. CDR3 protein: CAWSAGGGTLYNEQFF. The CDR3 DNA sequence: TGTGCCTGGAGTGCGGGCGGAGGGACGCTTTACAATGAGCAGTTCTTC.

The chain carries TRBV14 and TRBJ1-6; 8 bases match TRBD1. The CDR3 extends over 14 amino acids. V lost 4 bases to trimming and J lost 11 bases; unmatched junction nucleotides: 7. The germline V gene encodes CDR1 SGHDN and CDR2 FVKESK. DNA of the CDR3: TGTGCCAGCAGCCGGACAGGGCCCCTTGCACCCCTCCACTTT. Translating gives CASSRTGPLAPLHF.

The genes are TRBV19 and TRBJ1-3; D is perhaps TRBD1 (5 bases). The CDR3 has 16 residues. Germline V gives CDR1 LNHDA, CDR2 SQIVND (reference sequence). The germline V and J ends were trimmed by 8 bases and 0 bases, with 17 bases remaining between them. CDR3 sequence (DNA): TGTGCCAGTTCCCCCACCAGGGTCGGCTCTGGAAACACCATATATTTT. Protein: CASSPTRVGSGNTIYF.

V gene TRBV5-1 combines with J gene TRBJ2-6, with a possible D match to TRBD1 (6 bases). CDR3 length equals 17 residues. V gave up 4 bases and J gave up 0 bases, with 14 bases separating them. The V gene's germline CDR1 is SGHRS and CDR2 YFSETQ. The CDR3 loop reads CASSLDSPSSGANVLTF. The CDR3 nucleotides read TGCGCCAGCAGCCTGGACAGCCCCAGCTCTGGGGCCAACGTCCTGACTTTC.

This chain joins TRBV9 and TRBJ2-7, with D unclear. The CDR3 is made up of 11 amino acids. The V gene lost 0 bases and the J gene lost 6 bases, with 4 bases spanning the gap. CDR1 is SGDLS and CDR2 is YYNGEE in the germline V gene. DNA for the CDR3: TGTGCCAGCAGCGTAGGGGCCGAGCAGTACTTC. As protein: CASSVGAEQYF.

The CDR3 sequence: CASSLVGQASYEQYF. The CDR3 nucleotides are TGTGCCAGCAGCTTGGTGGGACAGGCCTCCTACGAGCAGTACTTC. V usage is TRBV5-5 and J usage is TRBJ2-7; 8 nucleotides line up with TRBD1. After removal of 0 bases from V and 0 bases from J, the junction contained 2 bases not matched to a gene. The germline V gene has CDR1 SGHKS and CDR2 YYEKEE (reference sequence). The CDR3 sequence is 15 residues long.

The J gene is TRBJ1-5, the V gene TRBV29-1; D is uncertain. Germline V gene data show CDR1 as SQVTM and CDR2 as ANQGSEA. V lost 6 bases, J lost 0 bases, and 15 bases lay in between. This CDR3 is 15 amino acids long. The chain's CDR3 is CSVTESLNSNQPQHF. CDR3 nucleotides: TGCAGCGTAACTGAGAGCCTTAATAGCAATCAGCCCCAGCATTTT.